This T cell receptor beta chain was identified in a study of blood T cells in healthy people across ages. Study conclusions and caveats: Because donor CMV status was unknown, expanded clonotype changes were possibly confounded. Donors of long life had a larger count of naive CD4+ cells and greater diversity than aged donors. A roughly linear fall in TCR beta diversity per million T cells was seen with increasing age.

CDR1 and CDR2 (germline): MNHNS, SASEGT. CDR3 size: 15 residues. V was cut by 6 bases and J by 4 bases, with 16 bases left in between. About this clonotype: Its target is unknown.

PCR was performed a second time for about 6 to 12 cycles using a sample-barcoded 5' primer and a J-beta primer mix. The authors tagged each cDNA molecule using a template-switch adaptor with 12 random nucleotides. A single record per CDR3 protein comes from TCRdb applying MiXCR to the 5' RACE reads. The sample shows roughly 1.9 million distinct CDR3 sequences, approximately 40% of them seen only once. The source material was blood. The receptor was isolated from a human donor in good health. The chain carries TRBV6-1 and TRBJ2-1; D possibly corresponds to TRBD1 (6 bases). The CDR3 DNA reads as TGTGCCAGCAGCGATGCCGGGACACGTTACAATGAGCAGTTCTTC. Protein: CASSDAGTRYNEQFF.